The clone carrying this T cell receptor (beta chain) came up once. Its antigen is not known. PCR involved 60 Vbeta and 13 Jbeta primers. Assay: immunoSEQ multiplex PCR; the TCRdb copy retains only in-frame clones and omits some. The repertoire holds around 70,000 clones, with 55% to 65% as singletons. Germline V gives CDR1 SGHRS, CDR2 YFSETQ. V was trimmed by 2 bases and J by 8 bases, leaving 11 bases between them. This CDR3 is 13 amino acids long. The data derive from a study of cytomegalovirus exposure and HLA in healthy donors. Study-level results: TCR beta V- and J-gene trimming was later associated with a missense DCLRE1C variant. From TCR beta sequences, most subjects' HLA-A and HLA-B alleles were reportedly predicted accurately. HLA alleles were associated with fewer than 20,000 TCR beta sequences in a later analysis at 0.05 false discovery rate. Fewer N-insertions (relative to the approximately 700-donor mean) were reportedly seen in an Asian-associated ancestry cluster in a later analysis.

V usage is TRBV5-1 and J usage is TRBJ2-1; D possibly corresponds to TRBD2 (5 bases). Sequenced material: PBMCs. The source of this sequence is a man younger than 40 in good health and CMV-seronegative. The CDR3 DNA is TGCGCCAGCAGCTTAAGAGGGAGCGATGAGCAGTTCTTC. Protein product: CASSLRGSDEQFF.